A selection of T cell receptor beta chains follows, all from one sample in a study of OX40 agonist ivuxolimab in advanced cancers. Assay used: immunoSEQ multiplex PCR; TCRdb lists only in-frame clones, some missing. The sample records 35,000 to 40,000 clones, 80% to 90% being singletons. The specimen was CD4+ or CD8+ T cells sorted from blood, collected in a trial of the OX40 agonist ivuxolimab. Source of these receptors: an adult with an advanced solid tumor such as melanoma, head and neck, liver or kidney cancer. Each CDR3 is given with its conserved first and last residue. Each record gives: J gene, CDR3 length, clone size, D gene, V gene, CDR3 DNA, CDR3 protein. A D gene is named only where the DNA matches it firmly. The size entry is marked missing in some rows and otherwise reads once, few, many or a size class.

TRBJ2-6	15	-	-	TRBV5-1	TGCGCCAGCAGCCCAAGGTACTCTGGGGCCAACGTCCTGACTTTC	CASSPRYSGANVLTF
TRBJ2-3	13	-	-	TRBV11-2	TGTGCCAGCAGCTTAACTAGCACAGATACGCAGTATTTT	CASSLTSTDTQYF
TRBJ1-2	13	once	-	TRBV6-6	TGTGCCAGCAGTCATTTACCACGAATAACCGGGACCTTC	CASSHLPRITGTF
TRBJ2-7	14	-	TRBD1	TRBV6-5	TGTGCCAGCAGCTCGGGACAGGGAGCCTACGAGCAGTACTTC	CASSSGQGAYEQYF
TRBJ2-3	13	-	-	TRBV4-2	TGTGCCAGCAGCCCCTCCTCCTACGATACGCAGTATTTT	CASSPSSYDTQYF
TRBJ2-3	13	once	-	TRBV7-2	TGTGCCAGCAGCTTGGGGGGCCGGGATACGCAGTATTTT	CASSLGGRDTQYF
TRBJ2-2	16	-	-	TRBV9	TGTGCCAGCAGCGTTCAGCGGGTCGCGAACACCGGGGAGCTGTTTTTT	CASSVQRVANTGELFF
TRBJ2-5	14	-	TRBD2	TRBV7-7	TGTGCTAGCAGCCCGGGGACTACCCAGGAGACCCAGTACTTC	CASSPGTTQETQYF
TRBJ1-1	13	once	-	TRBV6-5	TGTGCCAGCAGTTACGGCAGGGTCACTGATGCTTTCTTT	CASSYGRVTDAFF
TRBJ1-5	14	-	TRBD1	TRBV25-1	TGTGCCAGCAGTAGGACAGGGGGCAATCAGCCCCAGCATTTT	CASSRTGGNQPQHF
TRBJ2-4	15	-	TRBD1	TRBV6-5	TGTGCCAGCACCACGAGACAGGGGGGGAAAAACATTCAGTACTTC	CASTTRQGGKNIQYF
TRBJ1-2	14	few	-	TRBV9	TGTGCCAGCAGCGGTAAGGAAGCTAACTATGGCTACACCTTC	CASSGKEANYGYTF
TRBJ1-2	12	-	TRBD1	TRBV4-2	TGTGCCAGCAGCGTATACAGGGGAGGCTACACCTTC	CASSVYRGGYTF
TRBJ1-1	14	-	TRBD1	TRBV6-1	TGTGCCAGCATTCACGACAGGGTTGGGACTGAAGCTTTCTTT	CASIHDRVGTEAFF
TRBJ2-7	14	-	-	TRBV28	TGTGCCAGCAGCCCTCCGGGAATTCCCGGAGGGCAGTACTTC	CASSPPGIPGGQYF
TRBJ1-1	15	-	TRBD1	TRBV6-1	TGTGCCAGCAGTGAAGCCGGCCAGGGGGTTAGTGGAGCTTTCTTT	CASSEAGQGVSGAFF
TRBJ2-7	14	few	-	TRBV6-4	TGTGCCAGCAGGAACGGGGGAAGCTCCTACGAGCAGTACTTC	CASRNGGSSYEQYF
TRBJ2-5	13	-	-	TRBV18	TGTGCCAGCTCACCCTTTTCGCAAGAGACCCAGTACTTC	CASSPFSQETQYF
TRBJ1-6	16	-	TRBD1	TRBV5-4	TGTGCCAGCAGCTTGGGGGGACAGGGTTATAATTCACCCCTCCACTTT	CASSLGGQGYNSPLHF
TRBJ2-5	17	-	-	TRBV9	TGTGCCAGCAGCGTAGTAGGGGGCGGGGCCCAGAAAGAGACCCAGTACTTC	CASSVVGGGAQKETQYF
TRBJ1-4	14	-	-	TRBV7-9	TGTGCCAGCAGCTTACCAGGGGTTAATGAAAAACTGTTTTTT	CASSLPGVNEKLFF